The rows below give T cell receptor beta chains drawn from one sample of a study of blood T cell repertoires in COVID-19. TCRdb's table, derived via immunoSEQ multiplex PCR, lists solely in-frame clones and lacks some. The sample shows about 120,000 clones, 78% of them seen only once. Sequencing was carried out using peripheral blood. The receptors here all came from a man between 65 and 79 years old with acute or convalescent COVID-19. Both conserved end residues are part of each CDR3. D genes are given only for firm matches. Expanded clones get a size class; other rows say once, few or many, or leave the size out.

J gene	clone size	V gene	CDR3 length	D gene	CDR3 DNA	CDR3 protein
TRBJ2-1	-	TRBV5-6	17	TRBD2	TGTGCCAGCAGCTTGGAGACTAGCGGATCTACTCACAATGAGCAGTTCTTC	CASSLETSGSTHNEQFF
TRBJ1-1	-	TRBV7-2	13	TRBD1	TGTGCCAGCAGCCCCCGGACAGGGCGGGGAGCTTTCTTT	CASSPRTGRGAFF
TRBJ1-1	-	TRBV7-2	16	-	TGTGCCAGCAGGCTTAGGATGGGGGCCGGGAACACTGAAGCTTTCTTT	CASRLRMGAGNTEAFF
TRBJ1-3	-	TRBV7-2	15	-	TGTGCCAGCAGCTTAGCGTTCAGCTCTGGAAACACCATATATTTT	CASSLAFSSGNTIYF
TRBJ1-2	few	TRBV9	14	-	TGTGCCAGCAGCGACGGGGGGGCGAACTATGGCTACACCTTC	CASSDGGANYGYTF
TRBJ1-1	once	TRBV30	14	-	TGTGCCTGGAGTGCCTCTGCCGGGGGCACTGAAGCTTTCTTT	CAWSASAGGTEAFF
TRBJ1-4	-	TRBV19	15	TRBD1	TGTGCCAGTAGTACCCGGGACAGGGGAAATGAAAAACTGTTTTTT	CASSTRDRGNEKLFF
TRBJ1-1	-	TRBV9	15	TRBD1	TGTGCCAGCAGCCTCACGGGGCAGGGGGACACTGAAGCTTTCTTT	CASSLTGQGDTEAFF
TRBJ2-2	-	TRBV7-2	13	-	TGTGCCAGCAGCCTCATAGCGGCCGGGGAGCTGTTTTTT	CASSLIAAGELFF
TRBJ2-6	-	TRBV24-1	13	-	TGTGCCACCAGTTCTCCGGGGGCCAACGTCCTGACTTTC	CATSSPGANVLTF
TRBJ1-1	-	TRBV7-8	15	TRBD1	TGTGCCAGCAGCGTCGGACAGGGCCTAAACACTGAAGCTTTCTTT	CASSVGQGLNTEAFF
TRBJ1-4	-	TRBV29-1	15	TRBD1	TGCAGCGTTGGGGGGACAGGGGGCGCGAATGAAAAACTGTTTTTT	CSVGGTGGANEKLFF
TRBJ2-2	-	TRBV6-7	20	-	TGTGCCAGCAGTTACTCGTCATACCGCTTGAGGGGAGGCGACACCGGGGAGCTGTTTTTT	CASSYSSYRLRGGDTGELFF
TRBJ1-2	-	TRBV7-2	12	-	TGTGCCAGCAGCTTTGGGGGCTCTGGCTACACCTTC	CASSFGGSGYTF
TRBJ2-7	-	TRBV6-5	15	TRBD1	TGTGCCAGCAGTTATGGGACAGGGGAAACCTACGAGCAGTACTTC	CASSYGTGETYEQYF
TRBJ1-5	-	TRBV24-1	15	-	TGTGCCACCAGTGATACCCAGGGGCAGAATCAGCCCCAGCATTTT	CATSDTQGQNQPQHF
TRBJ2-3	-	TRBV7-2	15	-	TGTGCCAGCAGCTTATGGGCGGGGAGCACAGATACGCAGTATTTT	CASSLWAGSTDTQYF
TRBJ1-5	-	TRBV15	17	TRBD1	TGTGCCACCAGCAGAGAGAGGGCGGGACAGAGCAATCAGCCCCAGCATTTT	CATSRERAGQSNQPQHF
TRBJ2-5	-	TRBV5-1	15	TRBD2	TGCGCCAGCAGCTTTGGCGGGACGGGGGGAGAGACCCAGTACTTC	CASSFGGTGGETQYF
TRBJ1-3	-	TRBV4-3	15	TRBD1	TGCGCCAGCAGCCAAGATCTACAGGGGGGAAACACCATATATTTT	CASSQDLQGGNTIYF
TRBJ1-1	-	TRBV2	14	-	TGTGCCAGCAGCCCCCGGGTCCAAAACACTGAAGCTTTCTTT	CASSPRVQNTEAFF
TRBJ1-2	-	TRBV4-2	14	TRBD1	TGTGCCAGCAGCCAGGAGGGACAGGGAGAGAGGAACACCTTC	CASSQEGQGERNTF
TRBJ1-6	-	TRBV9	14	-	TGTGCCAGCAGCGTAGACAGGGCAAATTCACCCCTCCACTTT	CASSVDRANSPLHF
TRBJ2-7	-	TRBV19	13	-	TGTGCCAGTAGTCCAACAGCTCCCTACGAGCAGTACTTC	CASSPTAPYEQYF
TRBJ1-1	-	TRBV10-3	15	-	TGTGCCATCAGTGAGTCCGCAGGGCGAAACACTGAAGCTTTCTTT	CAISESAGRNTEAFF
TRBJ2-2	-	TRBV12-5	15	-	TGTGCTAGTGGTTTGGGGCAGGTCCACACCGGGGAGCTGTTTTTT	CASGLGQVHTGELFF
TRBJ1-2	-	TRBV9	14	-	TGTGCCAGCAGCCCCCAAATCCCTAGGGGTGGCTACACCTTC	CASSPQIPRGGYTF
TRBJ1-5	-	TRBV7-2	18	-	TGTGCCAGCAGCTTAGGACCCCCTCGGGTAGCTAAGAATCAGCCCCAGCATTTT	CASSLGPPRVAKNQPQHF
TRBJ1-1	few	TRBV5-1	12	TRBD1	TGCGCCAGCAGCTTGGCGACAGGGAGAGCTTTCTTT	CASSLATGRAFF
TRBJ2-5	once	TRBV2	18	TRBD2	TGTGCCAGCAGTGGTGAAGCGCCGGGACTAGCGGTCCATGAGACCCAGTACTTC	CASSGEAPGLAVHETQYF
TRBJ1-1	once	TRBV4-3	15	-	TGCGCCAGCAGCCAAGTGGACAGCCGTGAAGGAAAAGCTTTCTTT	CASSQVDSREGKAFF
TRBJ2-3	-	TRBV4-3	16	-	TGCGCCAGCAGCCAAGAAAGGTGGGCTAGCACAGATACGCAGTATTTT	CASSQERWASTDTQYF
TRBJ2-7	-	TRBV27	15	TRBD2	TGTGCCAGCAGCGACGGGAGCGGGGGGATTTACGAGCAGTACTTC	CASSDGSGGIYEQYF
TRBJ2-7	once	TRBV4-2	18	-	TGTGCCAGCAGCCAAGGACAGGGGAGAGGGGGGGCCTCCTACGAGCAGTACTTC	CASSQGQGRGGASYEQYF
TRBJ1-1	-	TRBV2	13	-	TGTGCCAGCAGGGAAGTCGTGAACACTGAAGCTTTCTTT	CASREVVNTEAFF
TRBJ2-2	-	TRBV6-5	16	TRBD1	TGTGCCAGCAGTTTAAGGACAGGGGTGGACACCGGGGAGCTGTTTTTT	CASSLRTGVDTGELFF
TRBJ1-2	-	TRBV24-1	13	TRBD1	TGTGCCACCAGAAAAACCGGGACAGGGCCCTTGACCTTC	CATRKTGTGPLTF
TRBJ2-1	-	TRBV2	15	TRBD2	TGTGCCAACCGAGGGCTAGCGGGGGAGTACAATGAGCAGTTCTTC	CANRGLAGEYNEQFF
TRBJ1-5	few	TRBV19	14	-	TGTGCCAGTAGTATCCCCGTGTACAATCAGCCCCAGCATTTT	CASSIPVYNQPQHF
TRBJ2-2	-	TRBV29-1	15	TRBD1	TGCAGCGTTGGACAGGGTCTAGCGAACACCGGGGAGCTGTTTTTT	CSVGQGLANTGELFF
TRBJ1-2	-	TRBV5-1	12	-	TGCGCCAGCAGCTTGAGGGGAGGTGGCTACACCTTC	CASSLRGGGYTF
TRBJ1-1	many	TRBV7-2	13	-	TGTGCCAGCAGCATAACAGGGTCCGCTGAAGCTTTCTTT	CASSITGSAEAFF
TRBJ1-1	-	TRBV27	14	-	TGTGCCAGCAGCCCGTTTCGGGGTAGCACTGAAGCTTTCTTT	CASSPFRGSTEAFF
TRBJ1-1	-	TRBV7-2	14	TRBD1	TGTGCCAGCAGCTTAAGGGGGACAGGGAGCGAAGCTTTCTTT	CASSLRGTGSEAFF
TRBJ1-5	-	TRBV5-1	15	TRBD1	TGCGCCAGCAGCCCGGGACAGGACTACAATCAGCCCCAGCATTTT	CASSPGQDYNQPQHF
TRBJ2-2	-	TRBV27	16	TRBD2	TGTGCCAGCAGTTTCGGAAGCGGGGCTAACACCGGGGAGCTGTTTTTT	CASSFGSGANTGELFF
TRBJ2-7	-	TRBV3-1/TRBV3-2	13	TRBD1	TGTGCCAGCAGCCTCGGGACAGGGGACGAGCAGTACTTC	CASSLGTGDEQYF
TRBJ2-3	-	TRBV24-1	15	TRBD2	TGTGCCACCAGTGAAGTGGGAGGGGGCACAGATACGCAGTATTTT	CATSEVGGGTDTQYF
TRBJ1-2	-	TRBV4-1	15	TRBD1	TGCGCCAGCAGCCAAGAGACGGACAGGGGTTATGGCTACACCTTC	CASSQETDRGYGYTF
TRBJ2-7	-	TRBV19	16	TRBD2	TGTGCCAGTAGTCCCGCGGCTAGCGGTGCATTTTACGAGCAGTACTTC	CASSPAASGAFYEQYF
TRBJ1-5	-	TRBV25-1	14	TRBD1	TGTGCCAGCAGAGGACAGGGCTCCAATCAGCCCCAGCATTTT	CASRGQGSNQPQHF
TRBJ1-6	-	TRBV7-9	14	TRBD1	TGTGCCAGTGGATGGGGGCAGGGGGATTCACCCCTCCACTTT	CASGWGQGDSPLHF
TRBJ2-3	-	TRBV4-3	15	-	TGCGCCAGCAGCCAAGGGGCTATGTCTGTGAATACGCAGTATTTT	CASSQGAMSVNTQYF
TRBJ1-1	-	TRBV6-2/TRBV6-3	17	TRBD1	TGTGCCAGCAGTTACCCCCCGGACAGGGGGCTGGACACTGAAGCTTTCTTT	CASSYPPDRGLDTEAFF
TRBJ1-5	-	TRBV2	14	-	TGTGCCAGCAGTGCCATAGCGAGCAATCAGCCCCAGCATTTT	CASSAIASNQPQHF
TRBJ1-2	once	TRBV19	15	-	TGTGCCAGTAGTATAGGCCGGGGGACGGGCTATGGCTACACCTTC	CASSIGRGTGYGYTF
TRBJ2-1	-	TRBV7-2	14	TRBD2	TGTGCCAGCTTAGAGCGGGGGGGCGCGAATGAGCAGTTCTTC	CASLERGGANEQFF
TRBJ2-7	-	TRBV7-2	13	-	TGTGCCAGCAGCTTAGGCCCCACAAACGAGCAGTACTTC	CASSLGPTNEQYF
TRBJ1-3	-	TRBV11-1	14	-	TGTGCCAGCAGCTTGACAGGTTCTGGAAACACCATATATTTT	CASSLTGSGNTIYF